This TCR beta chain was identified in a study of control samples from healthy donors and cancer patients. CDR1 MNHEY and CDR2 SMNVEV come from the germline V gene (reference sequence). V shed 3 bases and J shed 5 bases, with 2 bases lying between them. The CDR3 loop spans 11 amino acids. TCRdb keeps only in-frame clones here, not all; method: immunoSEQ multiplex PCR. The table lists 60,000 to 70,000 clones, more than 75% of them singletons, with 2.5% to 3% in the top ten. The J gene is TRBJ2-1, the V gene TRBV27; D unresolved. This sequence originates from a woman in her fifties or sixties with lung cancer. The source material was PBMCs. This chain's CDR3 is CASSFHNEQFF. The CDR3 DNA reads TGTGCCAGCAGTTTCCACAATGAGCAGTTCTTC.